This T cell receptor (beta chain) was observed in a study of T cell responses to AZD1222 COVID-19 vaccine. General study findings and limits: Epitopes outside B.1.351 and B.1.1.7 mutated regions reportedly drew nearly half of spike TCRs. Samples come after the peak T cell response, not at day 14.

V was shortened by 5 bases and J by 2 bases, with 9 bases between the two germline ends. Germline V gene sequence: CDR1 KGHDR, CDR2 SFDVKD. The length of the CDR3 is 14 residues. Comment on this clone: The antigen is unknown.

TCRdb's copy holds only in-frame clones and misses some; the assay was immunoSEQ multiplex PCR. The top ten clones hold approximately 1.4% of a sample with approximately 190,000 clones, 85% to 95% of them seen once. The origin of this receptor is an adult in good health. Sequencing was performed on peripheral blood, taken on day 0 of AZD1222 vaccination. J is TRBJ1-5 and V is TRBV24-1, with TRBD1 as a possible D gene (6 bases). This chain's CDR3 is CATSAGGGNQPQHF. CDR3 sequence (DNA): TGTGCCACCAGTGCTGGGGGCGGCAATCAGCCCCAGCATTTT.